Below are 10 T cell receptor beta chains sequenced from a single sample in a study of shared clonotypes between healthy human individuals. Terminally differentiated effector memory CD45RA+ cells were excluded by CCR7 positive selection of CD45RO-negative cells. Clones were sequenced by immunoSEQ multiplex PCR, and TCRdb holds only the in-frame ones, with some missing. The table has 2 million to 2.5 million clones, around 96% seen once. Material for sequencing was naive CD8+ T cells sorted from blood. Receptors originate from a man younger than 35 in good health.

This chain connects TRBV7-9 to TRBJ2-7, with D perhaps matching TRBD1 (5 bases). The CDR3 has 14 amino acids. V was shortened by 4 bases and J by 7 bases, with 17 bases between the two germline ends. CDR1 and CDR2 from the germline V gene are SEHNR and FQNEAQ (reference sequence). The CDR3 here is CASSSGLSKWEQYF. The CDR3 DNA is TGTGCCAGCAGCTCAGGGTTGAGTAAGTGGGAGCAGTACTTC.

The V and J genes are TRBV5-6 and TRBJ2-1, with D perhaps assigned TRBD1 or TRBD2 (5 bases each). CDR1 and CDR2 (germline): SGHDT, YYEEEE. V gave up 0 bases and J gave up 4 bases, with 8 bases separating them. This CDR3 is 14 amino acids long. The CDR3 here is CASSLVGGYNEQFF. CDR3 coding DNA: TGTGCCAGCAGCTTGGTTGGGGGTTACAATGAGCAGTTCTTC.

The chain recombines TRBV4-1 with TRBJ1-5; no firm D call. V was shortened by 4 bases and J by 0 bases, with 10 bases between the two germline ends. Germline V gene data show CDR1 as MGHRA and CDR2 as YSYEKL. The CDR3 length is 15 residues. The DNA for the CDR3 is TGCGCCAGCAGCCCTACAGAGATTAGCAATCAGCCCCAGCATTTT. Residues: CASSPTEISNQPQHF.

The CDR3 DNA reads TGTGCCAGCAGTGACCATCCCAGGACAGGGAACAACTATGGCTACACCTTC. Protein: CASSDHPRTGNNYGYTF. The J gene is TRBJ1-2, the V gene TRBV27; 8 positions match TRBD1. The CDR3 totals 17 residues. The germline V gene encodes CDR1 MNHEY and CDR2 SMNVEV (reference sequence). The J segment lost 2 bases and the V segment lost 5 bases, leaving 13 bases of the junction unmatched.

V usage is TRBV5-1 and J usage is TRBJ2-2; weak D call: TRBD2 (6 bases). CDR3 size: 17 residues. The V and J ends lost 5 bases and 1 base respectively, with 18 bases between them. From germline, CDR1 is SGHRS and CDR2 YFSETQ. In DNA form, the CDR3 reads TGCGCCAGCAGATTACCGTTGGAGGGCCGGAACACCGGGGAGCTGTTTTTT. It is translated as CASRLPLEGRNTGELFF.

This clone was found a few times. The rearrangement links TRBV12-5 to TRBJ2-1; no clear D. Germline assignment: CDR1 LGHNT and CDR2 FRNRAP. V lost 7 bases, J lost 4 bases, and 11 bases lay in between. CDR3 length: 13 residues. CDR3 region: CASEELGYNEQFF. CDR3 in DNA: TGTGCTAGTGAGGAGCTAGGGTACAATGAGCAGTTCTTC. The full variable domain, with the rest looked up from reference TRBV12-5 and TRBJ2-1, is DARVTQTPRHKVTEMGQEVTMRCQPILGHNTVFWYRQTMMQGLELLAYFRNRAPLDDSGMPKDRFSAEMPDATLATLKIQPSEPRDSAVYFCASEELGYNEQFFGPGTRLTVL.

The rearrangement uses TRBV30 and TRBJ2-2; possible D gene TRBD1, 5 bases. Germline values: CDR1 GTSNPN, CDR2 SVGIG (reference sequence). The CDR3 loop spans 12 amino acids. V was shortened by 5 bases and J by 7 bases, with 11 bases between the two germline ends. CDR3 loop: CAWCQGGGELFF. CDR3 coding DNA: TGTGCCTGGTGTCAGGGCGGCGGGGAGCTGTTTTTT.

V usage is TRBV19 and J usage is TRBJ1-2; D unclear. The CDR3 has 16 residues. The V gene lost 7 bases and the J gene lost 3 bases, with 21 bases spanning the gap. CDR1 and CDR2 from the germline V gene are LNHDA and SQIVND (reference sequence). The CDR3 loop reads CASKRAEEGKDYGYTF. The CDR3 DNA reads TGTGCCAGTAAAAGGGCGGAGGAGGGAAAAGACTATGGCTACACCTTC. Using reference TRBV19 and TRBJ1-2 for the parts outside the CDR3, the full variable domain is DGGITQSPKYLFRKEGQNVTLSCEQNLNHDAMYWYRQDPGQGLRLIYYSQIVNDFQKGDIAEGYSVSREKKESFPLTVTSAQKNPTAFYLCASKRAEEGKDYGYTFGSGTRLTVV.

The chain carries TRBV10-2 and TRBJ2-3, with a weak D call TRBD1 (6 bases). CDR1 WSHSY and CDR2 SAAADI come from the germline V gene. The CDR3 spans 16 residues. The V end was cut by 1 base, the J end by 4 bases, with 15 bases between. CDR3 in DNA: TGCGCCAGCAGTGAGTTGGGGGCCGGTACTGCAGATACGCAGTATTTT. Residues: CASSELGAGTADTQYF.

The rearrangement uses TRBV7-2 and TRBJ2-7; D remains ambiguous. Trimming stripped 5 bases from V and 5 bases from J, with 22 bases between. The CDR3 contains 16 residues. Germline assignment: CDR1 SGHTA and CDR2 FQGNSA. This chain's CDR3 is CASSLYLPYTPNEQYF. Here the CDR3 DNA reads TGTGCCAGCAGCCTTTACCTCCCATATACCCCCAACGAGCAGTACTTC. The full variable domain, rest sourced from reference TRBV7-2 and TRBJ2-7, is GAGVSQSPSNKVTEKGKDVELRCDPISGHTALYWYRQSLGQGLEFLIYFQGNSAPDKSGLPSDRFSAERTGGSVSTLTIQRTQQEDSAVYLCASSLYLPYTPNEQYFGPGTRLTVT.